These T cell receptor beta chains were read from a single sample in a study of regulatory T cells in long-lasting Graves disease. TCRdb itself ran the multiplex PCR reads through MiXCR, one entry per CDR3 protein. The sample contains roughly 500,000 distinct CDR3 sequences, approximately 13% of which appear only once. In addition, the sample was reused for a study of T cells in Graves' hyperthyroidism and ophthalmopathy.

This material consisted of peripheral blood mononuclear cells (PBMCs), taken at new diagnosis, from a patient treated with antithyroid drugs. These receptor sequences come from a man under 40 with Graves disease. The CDR3 runs from the conserved cysteine through the conserved F or W. D genes are given only for firm matches. Not every row has a clone size; where given, it reads once, few, many or a size class.

>TRBV7-2|NA|many|TRBJ2-7
CASSLTSASFREQYF
TGTGCCAGCAGCCTTACCTCCGCCTCGTTCCGGGAGCAGTACTTC
>TRBV7-2|NA|many|TRBJ1-2
CASSGGNNYGYTF
TGTGCCAGCAGCGGGGGGAATAACTATGGCTACACCTTC
>TRBV5-1|NA|many|TRBJ2-4
CASSPPTVAKNIQYF
TGCGCCAGCAGCCCGCCGACAGTAGCCAAAAACATTCAGTACTTC
>TRBV2|TRBD1|many|TRBJ1-5
CASTGQVTQPQHF
TGTGCCAGCACCGGACAGGTTACGCAGCCCCAGCATTTT
>TRBV6-2/TRBV6-3|NA|many|TRBJ1-5
CASSYGAEAQPQHF
TGTGCCAGCAGTTACGGGGCAGAGGCTCAGCCCCAGCATTTT
>TRBV3-1|NA|many|TRBJ2-3
CASSQDPGGFTDTQYF
TGTGCCAGCAGCCAAGATCCCGGGGGATTCACAGATACGCAGTATTTT
>TRBV12-3/TRBV12-4|NA|few|TRBJ2-7
CASSFRIPYEQYF
TGTGCCAGCAGTTTTCGGATCCCCTACGAGCAGTACTTC
>TRBV12-3/TRBV12-4|NA|NA|TRBJ2-2
CASRGDNRVGELFF
TGTGCCAGCAGGGGGGACAATAGAGTCGGGGAGCTGTTTTTT
>TRBV24-1|TRBD1|many|TRBJ1-4
CATSDPGQGQEKLFF
TGTGCCACCAGTGACCCCGGACAGGGGCAGGAAAAACTGTTTTTT
>TRBV27|NA|many|TRBJ1-1
CASSLSIQYAEAFF
TGTGCCAGCAGCTTATCCATCCAGTATGCTGAAGCTTTCTTT
>TRBV3-1|TRBD2|many|TRBJ2-4
CASSQGPSGLNIQYF
TGTGCCAGCAGCCAAGGTCCTAGCGGGTTAAACATTCAGTACTTC
>TRBV29-1|NA|few|TRBJ2-7
CSATQGTHEQYF
TGCAGCGCTACACAGGGAACCCACGAGCAGTACTTC
>TRBV6-2/TRBV6-3|NA|many|TRBJ2-5
CASSYLATALETQYF
TGTGCCAGCAGTTACTTAGCGACTGCCTTAGAGACCCAGTACTTC
>TRBV5-1|TRBD1|many|TRBJ2-2
CASRTGVNGELFF
TGCGCCAGCAGAACAGGGGTGAACGGGGAGCTGTTTTTT
>TRBV11-2|NA|many|TRBJ2-3
CASSVLRGGTDTQYF
TGTGCCAGCAGCGTTTTGCGGGGTGGCACAGATACGCAGTATTTT
>TRBV18|NA|few|TRBJ2-5
CASSFGLTPQETQYF
TGTGCCAGCTCATTCGGACTAACACCCCAAGAGACCCAGTACTTC
>TRBV14|TRBD2|many|TRBJ2-3
CASSRIPSGPTDTQYF
TGTGCCAGCAGTCGAATCCCTAGCGGGCCCACAGATACGCAGTATTTT
>TRBV29-1|NA|few|TRBJ2-7
CSVWGSTTYEQYF
TGCAGCGTCTGGGGCTCCACTACTTACGAGCAGTACTTC
>TRBV27|NA|few|TRBJ2-3
CASSSLEWERADTQYF
TGTGCCAGCAGTTCCTTAGAGTGGGAGCGTGCAGATACGCAGTATTTT
>TRBV20-1|TRBD2|few|TRBJ2-5
CSAPSSGTETQYF
TGCAGTGCACCCTCTAGCGGGACAGAGACCCAGTACTTC
>TRBV4-2|NA|few|TRBJ2-5
CASSQDLRGQETQYF
TGTGCCAGCAGCCAAGATCTGAGAGGGCAAGAGACCCAGTACTTC
>TRBV29-1|NA|NA|TRBJ1-1
CSVIQWGRELNTEAFF
TGCAGCGTCATACAGTGGGGGAGGGAACTGAACACTGAAGCTTTCTTT
>TRBV2|TRBD1|many|TRBJ1-5
CASSGEGGYQPQHF
TGTGCCAGCAGTGGTGAAGGGGGCTATCAGCCCCAGCATTTT
>TRBV2|NA|many|TRBJ2-1
CASLDKNEQFF
TGTGCCAGCCTCGATAAGAATGAGCAGTTCTTC
>TRBV29-1|NA|many|TRBJ1-1
CSVEKGPEAFF
TGCAGCGTTGAGAAGGGCCCTGAAGCTTTCTTT
>TRBV12-3/TRBV12-4|TRBD1|many|TRBJ1-5
CASSLGTGGHQPQHF
TGTGCCAGCAGTTTAGGCACAGGGGGCCATCAGCCCCAGCATTTT
>TRBV6-1|NA|many|TRBJ2-2
CASITSRNTGELFF
TGTGCCAGCATAACCAGCAGGAACACCGGGGAGCTGTTTTTT
>TRBV3-1|NA|many|TRBJ2-1
CASSQEGGSGEQFF
TGTGCCAGCAGCCAAGAAGGGGGGAGCGGTGAGCAGTTCTTC